This passage covers 15 T cell receptor beta chains from one sample sequenced in a study of OX40 agonist ivuxolimab in advanced cancers. The data were produced by immunoSEQ multiplex PCR, yet TCRdb's version contains in-frame clones alone and is incomplete. There are roughly 100,000 clones in the sample; approximately 90% occur only once, and 0.48% lies in the top ten. This sample comprised CD4+ or CD8+ T cells sorted from blood, obtained in a trial of the OX40 agonist ivuxolimab. These receptors were collected from an adult with an advanced solid tumor such as melanoma, head and neck, liver or kidney cancer.

V gene TRBV11-2 combines with J gene TRBJ2-5; the D is unclear. The J call is in doubt because the DNA end fits TRBJ2-7 better. Per the germline V gene, CDR1 is SGHAT and CDR2 is FQNNGV. This CDR3 comprises 14 residues. The CDR3 here is CASSLDLRYYEQYF. CDR3 DNA sequence: TGTGCCAGCAGCTTAGATCTCAGGTACTACGAGCAGTACTTC.

The chain employs TRBV4-3 and TRBJ1-1; D remains unclear. Between the trimmed V and J ends, which lost 2 bases and 5 bases, there was a span of 9 bases. The CDR3 extends over 13 amino acids. Germline CDR1 reads LGHNA; CDR2 reads YSLEER. The CDR3 reads CASSQQLGTEAFF. CDR3 DNA: TGCGCCAGCAGCCAACAACTGGGGACTGAAGCTTTCTTT.

V usage is TRBV12-1 and J usage is TRBJ1-4; TRBD1, the D gene given by the table, was not confirmed from the DNA. TRBV12-1 is listed as a pseudogene. CDR3 length: 15 amino acids. CDR3 residues: CASSPGTGGNEKLFF. The CDR3 DNA sequence: TGTGCCAGCAGCCCCGGGACAGGGGGAAATGAAAAACTGTTTTTT.

This clone was picked up a small number of times. V is TRBV5-1 and J is TRBJ2-1; D is uncertain. V shed 4 bases and J shed 1 base, with 6 bases lying between them. CDR3 length: 13 residues. CDR1 is SGHRS, CDR2 YFSETQ, per germline. The CDR3 bases are TGCGCCAGCAGCCTTGATTCCTACAATGAGCAGTTCTTC. The encoded protein is CASSLDSYNEQFF.

This sequence joins TRBV27 and TRBJ2-7; 7 positions match TRBD2. CDR1 MNHEY and CDR2 SMNVEV come from the germline V gene (reference sequence). This CDR3 is built from 15 residues. After removal of 5 bases from V and 7 bases from J, the junction contained 14 bases not matched to a gene. As DNA, the CDR3 is TGTGCCAGCAGTCCCGGGACTACCTCGCCTCGGGAGCAGTACTTC. It is translated as CASSPGTTSPREQYF.

The CDR3 nucleotides are TGTGCCAGCAGACCTAGCGGGGGGGTGGAGACCCAGTACTTC. It yields the protein CASRPSGGVETQYF. J is TRBJ2-5 and V is TRBV7-9; 12 bases are a match to TRBD2. There are 14 residues in the CDR3. CDR1 is SEHNR, CDR2 FQNEAQ, per germline (reference sequence). V lost 6 bases and J lost 5; bases outside the gene matches: 4.

The chain couples TRBV18 to TRBJ1-4, with no clear D. Deletions cut 0 bases from V and 7 bases from J, with 9 bases between. CDR3 length equals 14 residues. In germline, CDR1 is KGHSH, CDR2 LQKENI. The CDR3 here is CASSPPGNSEKLFF. DNA for the CDR3: TGTGCCAGCTCACCACCGGGAAATTCTGAAAAACTGTTTTTT. The full variable domain, with the rest looked up from reference TRBV18 and TRBJ1-4, is NAGVMQNPRHLVRRRGQEARLRCSPMKGHSHVYWYRQLPEEGLKFMVYLQKENIIDESGMPKERFSAEFPKEGPSILRIQQVVRGDSAAYFCASSPPGNSEKLFFGSGTQLSVL.

The chain has TRBV6-6 and TRBJ2-7, with 7 bases aligning to TRBD2. Per germline, CDR1 MNHNY and CDR2 SVGAGI (reference sequence). V lost 0 bases and J lost 0; bases outside the gene matches: 2. The CDR3 has 15 residues. The CDR3 DNA reads TGTGCCAGCAGTTACTCAGCGGGGAGCTCCTACGAGCAGTACTTC. Residues: CASSYSAGSSYEQYF.

The rearrangement joins TRBV19 to TRBJ2-5; 7 bases fit TRBD1. The V and J ends lost 7 bases and 6 bases, in that order; junction bases with no gene match: 14. This CDR3 has 15 amino acids. CDR1 is LNHDA, CDR2 SQIVND, per germline (reference sequence). CDR3 protein: CASTAGTADRKTQYF. The DNA of the CDR3 is TGTGCCAGTACCGCCGGGACAGCGGATAGAAAGACCCAGTACTTC.

V gene TRBV5-4 combines with J gene TRBJ1-3; D remains unclear. V was cut by 6 bases and J by 2 bases, with 12 bases left in between. CDR3 length equals 14 residues. Germline CDR1 SGHNT, CDR2 YYREEE (reference sequence). Here the CDR3 DNA reads TGTGCCAGCACCCCCATGGGAGCTGGAAACACCATATATTTT. This sequence encodes CASTPMGAGNTIYF.

V gene TRBV11-1 combines with J gene TRBJ2-1; TRBD1 or TRBD2 may be the D gene (5 bases each). The CDR3 is 16 residues long. Trimming cost V 2 bases and J 1 base, with 12 bases left between them. Germline CDR1 reads SGHAT; CDR2 reads FQDESV (reference sequence). CDR3 loop: CASSLKRDLSYNEQFF. The DNA of the CDR3 is TGTGCCAGCAGCTTAAAGAGGGACCTATCCTACAATGAGCAGTTCTTC.

The chain employs TRBV5-1 and TRBJ1-2; D gene uncertain. Germline lookup yields CDR1 SGHRS and CDR2 YFSETQ. This CDR3 contains 14 residues. Trimming took off 0 bases at V and 4 bases at J, with 10 bases between the two ends. The CDR3, as DNA: TGCGCCAGCAGCTTGGACAGCTTACTCTATGGCTACACCTTC. This translates into CASSLDSLLYGYTF.

A single count supports this clone. The V gene is TRBV6-6, the J gene TRBJ1-6; 10 bases agree with TRBD1. Germline CDR1 and CDR2: MNHNY and SVGAGI (reference sequence). V lost 6 bases to trimming and J lost 11 bases; unmatched junction nucleotides: 7. This CDR3 spans 14 amino acids. The CDR3 DNA is TGTGCCAGCAGCCGACAGGGGGCTGCGACACCCCTCCACTTT. Translating gives CASSRQGAATPLHF.

The J gene is TRBJ2-1, the V gene TRBV5-8, with TRBD2 matching over 11 bases. There are 15 residues in the CDR3. Germline lookup yields CDR1 SGHTS and CDR2 YDEGEE. The V segment lost 5 bases and the J segment 5 bases; nucleotides outside the gene matches: 6. This CDR3 reads CASRRLAGSHNEQFF. The CDR3 DNA follows: TGTGCCAGCAGGAGACTAGCGGGGAGTCACAATGAGCAGTTCTTC.

The chain combines TRBV19 with TRBJ2-3, with 7 nucleotides matching TRBD1. V shed 4 bases and J 4 bases; nucleotides not matched to a gene: 2. The CDR3 length is 13 residues. In germline, CDR1 is LNHDA, CDR2 SQIVND (reference sequence). CDR3 DNA sequence: TGTGCCAGTAGTACCCAGGGGGCAGATACGCAGTATTTT. Its protein product is CASSTQGADTQYF.